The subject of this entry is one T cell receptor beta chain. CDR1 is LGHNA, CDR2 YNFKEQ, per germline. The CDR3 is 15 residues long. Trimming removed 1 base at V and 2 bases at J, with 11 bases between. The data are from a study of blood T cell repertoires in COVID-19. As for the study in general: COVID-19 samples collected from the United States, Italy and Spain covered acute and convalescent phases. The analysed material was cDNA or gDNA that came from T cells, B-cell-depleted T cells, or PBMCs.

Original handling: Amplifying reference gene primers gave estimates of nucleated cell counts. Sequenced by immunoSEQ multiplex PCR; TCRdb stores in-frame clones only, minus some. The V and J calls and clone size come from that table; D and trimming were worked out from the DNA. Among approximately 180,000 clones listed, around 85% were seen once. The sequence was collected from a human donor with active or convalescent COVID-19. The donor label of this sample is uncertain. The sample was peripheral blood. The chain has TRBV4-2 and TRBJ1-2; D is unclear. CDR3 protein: CASSQVRETNYGYTF. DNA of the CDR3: TGTGCCAGCAGCCAAGTTAGGGAGACAAACTATGGCTACACCTTC.